This T cell receptor (beta chain) was retrieved from a study of OX40 agonist ivuxolimab in advanced cancers. This clone was observed a handful of times. The data were produced by immunoSEQ multiplex PCR, yet TCRdb's version contains in-frame clones alone and is incomplete. The sample lists 65,000 to 75,000 clones, roughly 88% occurring once. This specimen consisted of CD4+ or CD8+ T cells sorted from blood, obtained in a trial of the OX40 agonist ivuxolimab. The sequence was collected from an adult with an advanced solid tumor such as melanoma, head and neck, liver or kidney cancer.

The DNA for the CDR3 is TGTGCCAGTGGCGACAGGGAGAACACTGAAGCTTTCTTT. Translating it yields CASGDRENTEAFF. This sequence joins TRBV19 and TRBJ1-1, with 7 bases that match TRBD1. The ends lost 8 bases at V and 1 base at J; junction bases unmatched: 4. CDR1 is LNHDA, CDR2 SQIVND, per germline (reference sequence). This CDR3 comprises 13 residues.